This T cell receptor (beta chain) was sequenced in a study of blood T cell repertoires in COVID-19. TCRdb keeps only in-frame clones here, not all; method: immunoSEQ multiplex PCR. The table shows roughly 320,000 clones, with 85% to 95% occurring only once. The V and J ends lost 5 bases and 5 bases, in that order; junction bases with no gene match: 6. Germline CDR1 reads PRHDT; CDR2 reads FYEKMQ (reference sequence). The CDR3 loop spans 15 amino acids. Sequenced sample: PBMCs or T cells enriched from blood (not recorded which). The chain joins TRBV13 to TRBJ2-2, with 9 bases identical to TRBD2. The receptor's source is a woman between 25 and 40 years old who had been exposed to COVID-19. The CDR3 spells CASSHSGGETGELFF. The CDR3 DNA sequence: TGTGCCAGCAGCCATAGCGGGGGAGAAACCGGGGAGCTGTTTTTT.